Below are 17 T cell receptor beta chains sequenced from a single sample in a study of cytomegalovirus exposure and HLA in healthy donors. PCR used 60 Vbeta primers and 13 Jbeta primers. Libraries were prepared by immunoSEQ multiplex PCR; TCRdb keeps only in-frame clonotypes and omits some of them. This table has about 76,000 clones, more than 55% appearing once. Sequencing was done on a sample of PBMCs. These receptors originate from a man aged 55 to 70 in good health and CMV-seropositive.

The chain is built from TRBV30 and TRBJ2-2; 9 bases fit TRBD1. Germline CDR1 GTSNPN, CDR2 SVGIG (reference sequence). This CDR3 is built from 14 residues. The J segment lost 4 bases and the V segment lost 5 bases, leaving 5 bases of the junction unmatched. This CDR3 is CAWRRTGATGELFF. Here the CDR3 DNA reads TGTGCCTGGCGTCGGACAGGGGCCACCGGGGAGCTGTTTTTT.

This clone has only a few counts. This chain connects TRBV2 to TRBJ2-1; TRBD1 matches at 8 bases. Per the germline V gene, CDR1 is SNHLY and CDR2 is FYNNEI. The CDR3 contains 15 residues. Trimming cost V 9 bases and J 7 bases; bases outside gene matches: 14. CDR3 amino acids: CARTGHRTGTNEQFF. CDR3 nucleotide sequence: TGTGCCAGGACGGGACACCGGACAGGGACGAATGAGCAGTTCTTC.

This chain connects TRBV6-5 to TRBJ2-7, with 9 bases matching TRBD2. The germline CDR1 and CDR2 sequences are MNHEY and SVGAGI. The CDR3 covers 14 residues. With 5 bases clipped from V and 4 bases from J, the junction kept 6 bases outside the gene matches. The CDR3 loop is CASSPRLAEYEQYF. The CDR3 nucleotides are TGTGCCAGCAGTCCCCGACTAGCGGAATACGAGCAGTACTTC.

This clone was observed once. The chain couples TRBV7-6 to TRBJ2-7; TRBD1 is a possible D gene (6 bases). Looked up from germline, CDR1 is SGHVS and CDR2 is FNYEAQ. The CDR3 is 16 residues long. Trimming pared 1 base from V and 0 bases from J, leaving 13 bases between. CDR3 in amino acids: CASSLDIAGDSYEQYF. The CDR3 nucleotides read TGTGCCAGCAGCTTAGACATTGCAGGGGACTCCTACGAGCAGTACTTC.

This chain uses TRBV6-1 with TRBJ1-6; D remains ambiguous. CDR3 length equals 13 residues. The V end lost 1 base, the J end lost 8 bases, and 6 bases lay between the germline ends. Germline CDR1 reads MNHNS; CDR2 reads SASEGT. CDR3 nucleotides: TGTGCCAGCAGTGAAGTGGAGTATTCACCCCTCCACTTT. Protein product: CASSEVEYSPLHF.

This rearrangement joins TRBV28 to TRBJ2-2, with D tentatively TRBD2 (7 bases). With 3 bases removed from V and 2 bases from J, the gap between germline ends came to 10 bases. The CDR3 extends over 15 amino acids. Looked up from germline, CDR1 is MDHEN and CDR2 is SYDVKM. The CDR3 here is CASSLGGPNTGELFF. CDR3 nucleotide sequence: TGTGCCAGCAGTTTGGGGGGGCCCAACACCGGGGAGCTGTTTTTT.

This chain's CDR3 is CAWSPQGVAVYNEQFF. Written as DNA, the CDR3 is TGTGCCTGGAGTCCACAAGGGGTAGCGGTGTACAATGAGCAGTTCTTC. The chain uses TRBV30 and TRBJ2-1; D possibly corresponds to TRBD2 (6 bases). The germline V and J ends were trimmed by 2 bases and 4 bases, with 18 bases remaining between them. Germline values: CDR1 GTSNPN, CDR2 SVGIG (reference sequence). The CDR3 extends over 16 amino acids.

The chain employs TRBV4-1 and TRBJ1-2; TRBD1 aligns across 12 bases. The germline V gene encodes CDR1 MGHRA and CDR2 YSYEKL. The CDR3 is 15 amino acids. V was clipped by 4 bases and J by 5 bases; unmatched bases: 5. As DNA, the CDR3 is TGCGCCAGCAGCCTCCCGGGACAGGGGGCATATGGCTACACCTTC. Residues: CASSLPGQGAYGYTF.

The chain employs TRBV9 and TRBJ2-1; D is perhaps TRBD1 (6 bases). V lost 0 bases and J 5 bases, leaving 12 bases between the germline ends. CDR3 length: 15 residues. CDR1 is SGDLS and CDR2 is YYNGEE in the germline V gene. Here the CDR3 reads CASSVEGGHHNEQFF. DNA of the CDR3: TGTGCCAGCAGCGTAGAAGGGGGACATCACAATGAGCAGTTCTTC.

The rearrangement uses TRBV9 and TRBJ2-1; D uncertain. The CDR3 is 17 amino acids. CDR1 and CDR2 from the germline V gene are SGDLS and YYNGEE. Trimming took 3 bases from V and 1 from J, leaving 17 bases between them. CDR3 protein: CASSAGPQLRSYNEQFF. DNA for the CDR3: TGTGCCAGCAGCGCAGGTCCCCAACTTAGGTCCTACAATGAGCAGTTCTTC.

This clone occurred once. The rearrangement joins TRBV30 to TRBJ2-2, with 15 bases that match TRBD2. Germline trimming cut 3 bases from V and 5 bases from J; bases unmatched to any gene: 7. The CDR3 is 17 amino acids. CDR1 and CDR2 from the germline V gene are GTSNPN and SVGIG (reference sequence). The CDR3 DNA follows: TGTGCCTGGAGAGGCCAGGGACTAGCGGGAGGTACCGGGGAGCTGTTTTTT. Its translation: CAWRGQGLAGGTGELFF.

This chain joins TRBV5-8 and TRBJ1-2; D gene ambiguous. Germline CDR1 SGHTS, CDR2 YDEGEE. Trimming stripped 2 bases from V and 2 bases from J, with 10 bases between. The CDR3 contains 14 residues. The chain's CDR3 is CASSLLPRNYGYTF. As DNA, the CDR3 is TGTGCCAGCAGCTTATTGCCGCGCAACTATGGCTACACCTTC.

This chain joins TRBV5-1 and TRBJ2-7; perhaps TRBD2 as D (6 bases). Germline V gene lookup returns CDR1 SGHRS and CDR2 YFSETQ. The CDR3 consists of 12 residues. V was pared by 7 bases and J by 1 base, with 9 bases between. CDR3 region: CASRGGSYEQYF. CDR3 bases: TGCGCCAGCCGTGGGGGGTCCTACGAGCAGTACTTC.

CDR3 sequence: CASWQNPGTANTEAFF. Here the CDR3 DNA reads TGTGCCAGCTGGCAAAATCCCGGGACAGCGAACACTGAAGCTTTCTTT. The V call is TRBV9, the J call TRBJ1-1; 7 bases align to TRBD1. This CDR3 contains 16 residues. V lost 7 bases and J lost 1; bases outside the gene matches: 13. Germline CDR1 and CDR2: SGDLS and YYNGEE. Filled out from reference TRBV9 and TRBJ1-1, the complete variable domain reads DSGVTQTPKHLITATGQRVTLRCSPRSGDLSVYWYQQSLDQGLQFLIQYYNGEERAKGNILERFSAQQFPDLHSELNLSSLELGDSALYFCASWQNPGTANTEAFFGQGTRLTVV.

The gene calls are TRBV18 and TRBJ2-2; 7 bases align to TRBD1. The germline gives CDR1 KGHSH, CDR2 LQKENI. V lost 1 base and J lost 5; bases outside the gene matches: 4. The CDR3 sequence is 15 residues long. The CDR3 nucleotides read TGTGCCAGCTCACCACGGGGACAGTCGACCGGGGAGCTGTTTTTT. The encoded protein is CASSPRGQSTGELFF. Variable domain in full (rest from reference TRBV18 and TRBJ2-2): NAGVMQNPRHLVRRRGQEARLRCSPMKGHSHVYWYRQLPEEGLKFMVYLQKENIIDESGMPKERFSAEFPKEGPSILRIQQVVRGDSAAYFCASSPRGQSTGELFFGEGSRLTVL.

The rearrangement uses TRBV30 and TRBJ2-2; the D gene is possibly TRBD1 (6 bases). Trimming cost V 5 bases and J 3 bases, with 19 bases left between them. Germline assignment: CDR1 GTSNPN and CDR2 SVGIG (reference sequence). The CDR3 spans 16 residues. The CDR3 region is CAWDNREAWHTGELFF. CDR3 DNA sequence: TGTGCCTGGGACAACAGGGAAGCGTGGCACACCGGGGAGCTGTTTTTT.

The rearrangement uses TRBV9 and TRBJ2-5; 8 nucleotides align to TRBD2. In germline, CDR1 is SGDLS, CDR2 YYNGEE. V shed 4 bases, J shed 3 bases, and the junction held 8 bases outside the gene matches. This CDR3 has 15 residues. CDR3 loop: CASSSGGDTKETQYF. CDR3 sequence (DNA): TGTGCCAGCAGCTCGGGGGGGGACACAAAAGAGACCCAGTACTTC.